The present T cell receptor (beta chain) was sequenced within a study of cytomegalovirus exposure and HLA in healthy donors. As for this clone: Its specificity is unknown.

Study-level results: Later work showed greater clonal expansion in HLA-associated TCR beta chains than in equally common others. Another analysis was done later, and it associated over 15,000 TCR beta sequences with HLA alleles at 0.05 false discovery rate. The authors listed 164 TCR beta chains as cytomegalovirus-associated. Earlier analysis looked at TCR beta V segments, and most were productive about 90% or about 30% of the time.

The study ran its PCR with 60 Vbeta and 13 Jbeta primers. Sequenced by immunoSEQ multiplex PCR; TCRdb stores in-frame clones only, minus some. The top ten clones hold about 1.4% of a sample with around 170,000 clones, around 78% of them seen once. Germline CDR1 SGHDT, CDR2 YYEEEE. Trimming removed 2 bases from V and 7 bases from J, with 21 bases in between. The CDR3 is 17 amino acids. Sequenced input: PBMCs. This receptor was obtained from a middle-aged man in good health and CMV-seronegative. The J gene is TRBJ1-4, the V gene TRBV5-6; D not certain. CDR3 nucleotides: TGTGCCAGCAGCTTACGGTGGATGGCGGGAAGAGGTGAAAAACTGTTTTTT. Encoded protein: CASSLRWMAGRGEKLFF.